A single sample gave rise to the 17 T cell receptor beta chains below, sequenced in a study of PD-1 blockade in classical Hodgkin lymphoma. All patients experienced relapse after autologous stem cell transplantation, and brentuximab vedotin exposure was variable. Only in-frame clones appear in the TCRdb table, and some are missing; sequencing was by immunoSEQ multiplex PCR. The sample contains approximately 99,000 clones, 81% of which appear only once. Specimen: peripheral blood mononuclear cells (PBMCs), collected before the second cycle of nivolumab. The origin of the receptors is a human donor with classical Hodgkin lymphoma.

In regard to this clone: A read error is the likely source, as a far larger clone sits one nucleotide away. The chain recombines TRBV5-5 with TRBJ2-7, with 15 bases matching TRBD2. Per germline, CDR1 SGHKS and CDR2 YYEKEE (reference sequence). The CDR3 covers 14 residues. The V and J ends lost 4 bases and 5 bases, in that order; junction bases with no gene match: 1. CDR3 DNA: TGTGCCAGCAGCCGGACTAGCGGGAGGGACGAGCAGTACTTC. This encodes CASSRTSGRDEQYF.

The chain combines TRBV12-2 with TRBJ2-5. TRBV12-2 is annotated as a pseudogene. This CDR3 region has 15 residues. In nucleotides, the CDR3 is TGTGCAAGTCGCTTAGGAACCCCAAGGCAAGAGACCCAGTACTTC. This gives the protein CASRLGTPRQETQYF.

This clone was recorded at least ten times. This rearrangement joins TRBV4-1 to TRBJ2-7; D is unresolved. There are 14 residues in the CDR3. With 4 bases removed from V and 6 bases from J, the gap between germline ends came to 16 bases. Germline V gives CDR1 MGHRA, CDR2 YSYEKL. This CDR3 is CASSLRTETFEQYF. The CDR3 region has the DNA TGCGCCAGCAGCCTTCGGACGGAGACCTTCGAGCAGTACTTC.

In its sample, this clone was seen a few times. The chain links TRBV28 to TRBJ1-5; the D is unclear. The CDR3 sequence is 15 residues long. Per germline, CDR1 MDHEN and CDR2 SYDVKM. Between the trimmed V and J ends, which lost 1 base and 3 bases, there was a span of 10 bases. The CDR3 coding sequence is TGTGCCAGCAGTTTATTTAGAGAGACCAATCAGCCCCAGCATTTT. This gives the protein CASSLFRETNQPQHF. The whole variable domain, remainder taken from reference TRBV28 and TRBJ1-5, is DVKVTQSSRYLVKRTGEKVFLECVQDMDHENMFWYRQDPGLGLRLIYFSYDVKMKEKGDIPEGYSVSREKKERFSLILESASTNQTSMYLCASSLFRETNQPQHFGDGTRLSIL.

This chain connects TRBV9 to TRBJ1-3, with TRBD1 matching over 7 bases. The CDR3 totals 14 residues. Germline V gene sequence: CDR1 SGDLS, CDR2 YYNGEE. Trimming took 3 bases from V and 4 from J; bases not matched to a gene: 4. This chain's CDR3 is CASSAGQVGNTIYF. CDR3 bases: TGTGCCAGCAGCGCAGGACAGGTGGGAAACACCATATATTTT. The full variable domain, in which reference TRBV9 and TRBJ1-3 provide the parts outside the CDR3, is DSGVTQTPKHLITATGQRVTLRCSPRSGDLSVYWYQQSLDQGLQFLIQYYNGEERAKGNILERFSAQQFPDLHSELNLSSLELGDSALYFCASSAGQVGNTIYFGEGSWLTVV.

With respect to this clone: This sample also contains other DNA sequences that code for the same CDR3. This chain connects TRBV9 to TRBJ2-2; no reliable D call. The germline V and J ends were trimmed by 0 bases and 4 bases, with 4 bases remaining between them. Germline V CDR1 and CDR2: SGDLS, YYNGEE. The CDR3 loop spans 13 amino acids. The CDR3 region is CASSVARTGELFF. The DNA of the CDR3 is TGTGCCAGCAGCGTAGCCCGCACCGGGGAGCTGTTTTTT. The full variable domain, with the rest looked up from reference TRBV9 and TRBJ2-2, is DSGVTQTPKHLITATGQRVTLRCSPRSGDLSVYWYQQSLDQGLQFLIQYYNGEERAKGNILERFSAQQFPDLHSELNLSSLELGDSALYFCASSVARTGELFFGEGSRLTVL.

As concerns this clone: The sample holds other DNA sequences that translate to the same CDR3. The rearrangement uses TRBV10-3 and TRBJ1-2; TRBD1 is a possible D gene (6 bases). Germline CDR1 ENHRY, CDR2 SYGVKD. V lost 11 bases and J lost 0, with 13 bases in between. This CDR3 region has 13 residues. In DNA, the CDR3 is TGTGCCTCCGGACAGCCACCTAACTATGGCTACACCTTC. As protein: CASGQPPNYGYTF.

V and J are TRBV7-9 and TRBJ2-3, with TRBD1 matching 7 bases. This CDR3 has 13 residues. Germline values: CDR1 SEHNR, CDR2 FQNEAQ (reference sequence). Trimming removed 5 bases from V and 5 bases from J; junction bases left unmatched: 4. The CDR3 bases are TGTGCCAGCAGCGCGACAGGGATAGATACGCAGTATTTT. It translates to CASSATGIDTQYF. The variable domain in full, with the rest retrieved from reference TRBV7-9 and TRBJ2-3, is DTGVSQNPRHKITKRGQNVTFRCDPISEHNRLYWYRQTLGQGPEFLTYFQNEAQLEKSRLLSDRFSAERPKGSFSTLEIQRTEQGDSAMYLCASSATGIDTQYFGPGTRLTVL.

The CDR3: CASRQGTRPFNEQFF. In DNA form, the CDR3 reads TGTGCCAGTAGGCAAGGGACCAGACCATTCAATGAGCAGTTCTTC. The chain joins TRBV19 to TRBJ2-1; either TRBD1 or TRBD2 may fit D (5 bases each). There are 15 residues in the CDR3. V gave up 6 bases and J gave up 6 bases, with 18 bases separating them. Germline-derived CDR1 and CDR2 are LNHDA and SQIVND (reference sequence).

This clone was picked up one time. The V and J genes are TRBV7-9 and TRBJ1-5, with TRBD1 matching over 8 bases. The CDR3 runs 13 residues. The trim removed 5 bases at V and 6 bases at J, leaving 3 bases unmatched. CDR1 SEHNR and CDR2 FQNEAQ come from the germline V gene (reference sequence). This chain's CDR3 is CASSQQGVQPQHF. In nucleotides, the CDR3 is TGTGCCAGCAGCCAACAGGGGGTTCAGCCCCAGCATTTT.

The chain links TRBV19 to TRBJ2-2, with D possibly being TRBD1 (6 bases). This CDR3 has 13 residues. Trimming removed 5 bases from V and 4 bases from J, with 8 bases in between. Germline V CDR1 and CDR2: LNHDA, SQIVND (reference sequence). The CDR3 is CASSGQTTGELFF. For the CDR3, the DNA is TGTGCCAGTAGTGGACAGACCACCGGGGAGCTGTTTTTT.

V is TRBV7-9 and J is TRBJ2-3, with D possibly TRBD2 on 5 matching bases. The V end was cut by 5 bases, the J end by 0 bases, with 12 bases between. This CDR3 region has 15 residues. CDR1 is SEHNR, CDR2 FQNEAQ, per germline (reference sequence). The CDR3 coding sequence is TGTGCCAGCAGCCTAAGCGGAGGCAGCACAGATACGCAGTATTTT. Residues: CASSLSGGSTDTQYF.

The chain couples TRBV11-2 to TRBJ2-5; no clear D gene. The CDR3 spans 14 residues. The V and J ends lost 5 bases and 0 bases respectively, with 10 bases between them. The germline V gene encodes CDR1 SGHAT and CDR2 FQNNGV. CDR3 in amino acids: CASSPNVYQETQYF. In nucleotides, the CDR3 is TGTGCCAGCAGCCCGAACGTCTACCAAGAGACCCAGTACTTC. The full variable domain, completed using reference TRBV11-2 and TRBJ2-5, is EAGVAQSPRYKIIEKRQSVAFWCNPISGHATLYWYQQILGQGPKLLIQFQNNGVVDDSQLPKDRFSAERLKGVDSTLKIQPAKLEDSAVYLCASSPNVYQETQYFGPGTRLLVL.

In its sample, this clone was seen a few times. The chain links TRBV27 to TRBJ1-2; D unresolved. Germline lookup yields CDR1 MNHEY and CDR2 SMNVEV (reference sequence). The V gene lost 8 bases and the J gene lost 7 bases, with 8 bases spanning the gap. This CDR3 spans 10 amino acids. CDR3 bases: TGTGCCAGCTGCCTTGGTGGCTACACCTTC. This translates into CASCLGGYTF.

The sample holds a few counts of this clone. The genes are TRBV21-1 and TRBJ2-7. TRBV21-1 is given as a pseudogene. The CDR3 extends over 15 amino acids. This CDR3 is CASSKAPKSSYEQYF. Written as DNA, the CDR3 is TGTGCCAGCAGCAAAGCCCCCAAAAGTTCCTACGAGCAGTACTTC.

This clone was recorded a few times. J is TRBJ2-5 and V is TRBV11-2; TRBD1 might be the D (6 bases). Germline V gene data show CDR1 as SGHAT and CDR2 as FQNNGV. Trimming took 5 bases from V and 1 from J, leaving 11 bases between them. There are 14 residues in the CDR3. The CDR3 sequence is CASSLGGLQETQYF. Written as DNA, the CDR3 is TGTGCCAGCAGCCTTGGGGGCCTCCAAGAGACCCAGTACTTC.

The V gene is TRBV5-6, the J gene TRBJ2-3; 9 nucleotides line up with TRBD1. CDR1 and CDR2 from the germline V gene are SGHDT and YYEEEE. Germline trimming cut 0 bases from V and 6 bases from J; bases unmatched to any gene: 8. CDR3 length: 16 residues. In DNA form, the CDR3 reads TGTGCCAGCAGCTTGGGATCAGGGACAGGGTGGGATACGCAGTATTTT. It codes for CASSLGSGTGWDTQYF.